This TCR beta chain was captured in a study of blood T cell repertoires in COVID-19. Background on the study: PBMCs, B-cell-depleted T cells, or T cells provided the cDNA or gDNA that made up the material.

Trimming took 0 bases from V and 5 from J; bases not matched to a gene: 1. The CDR3 spans 14 residues. The V gene's germline CDR1 is SGHRS and CDR2 YFSETQ. In the original processing: Estimation of nucleated cell counts relied on the amplification of reference gene primers. Produced via immunoSEQ multiplex PCR; TCRdb's table is partial and in-frame only. V and J calls and clone size come straight from that table; D and trimming were deduced from the DNA. This table has 270,000 or so clones, roughly 86% appearing once. This chain uses TRBV5-1 with TRBJ2-1; 8 bases are shared with TRBD2. The clonotype comes from a middle-aged man with active or convalescent COVID-19. Sequences were obtained from peripheral blood. DNA for the CDR3: TGCGCCAGCAGCTTGGAACTAGCGGACAATGAGCAGTTCTTC. It translates to CASSLELADNEQFF.